The following is a TCR beta chain sequence with its context. Its antigen is still unknown. Trimming stripped 5 bases from V and 4 bases from J, with 14 bases between. Per germline, CDR1 SEHNR and CDR2 FQNEAQ (reference sequence). CDR3 length: 14 amino acids. 13 Jbeta primers and 60 Vbeta primers were used for the PCR. Clones were sequenced by immunoSEQ multiplex PCR, and TCRdb holds only the in-frame ones, with some missing. The sample lists 150,000 or so clones, approximately 78% occurring once. The sample comes from a study of cytomegalovirus exposure and HLA in healthy donors. Study-wide results and caveats: Across HLA loci, a later analysis found differing TCR association rates, with DRB1 most and HLA-C fewest. Three of the chains that were CMV-associated were confirmed in vitro to be specific for CMV antigens.

The sample was PBMCs. This clonotype was sampled from a woman aged 40 to 50 in good health and CMV-seronegative. The gene calls are TRBV7-9 and TRBJ1-2, with D unclear. CDR3 region: CASSPGTRAYGYTF. Written as DNA, the CDR3 is TGTGCCAGCAGCCCGGGAACGAGGGCCTATGGCTACACCTTC.